This T cell receptor beta chain originates from a study of T cell repertoires in ileal Crohn's disease. Study-wide context: All patients had surgery for stricturing (approximately 60%) or penetrating (around 40%) disease. MI samples are biopsies from the surgical specimen's proximal margin.

Study results and caveats: Active smokers at surgery had more clonal expansions than non-smokers.

The time point was: proximal margin of the surgical specimen (macroscopically non-inflamed). CDR1 is GTSNPN, CDR2 SVGIG, per germline (reference sequence). Trimming removed 0 bases from V and 1 base from J, with 10 bases in between. The CDR3 is made up of 15 amino acids. The assay was immunoSEQ multiplex PCR, and TCRdb's table has in-frame clones only and misses some. The data show 5,000 to 7,000 clones, with 75% to 80% seen just once and under 6.5% held by the top ten. On this clone itself: Its antigen remains unknown.

The chain is built from TRBV30 and TRBJ1-5, with D perhaps TRBD1 (5 bases). This TCR was sampled from an adult with Crohn's disease. The sequenced material came from ileal tissue. The CDR3 loop is CAWSVGGASNQPQHF. The CDR3 DNA reads TGTGCCTGGAGTGTCGGAGGGGCCAGCAATCAGCCCCAGCATTTT.